Following are 28 T cell receptor beta chains from one sample sequenced in a study of cytomegalovirus exposure and HLA in healthy donors. Primers: 60 Vbeta forward and 13 Jbeta reverse. Clones were read by immunoSEQ multiplex PCR, and TCRdb kept only the in-frame ones, dropping some. Here the sample spans about 210,000 clones, about three quarters being singletons. The sequenced sample was PBMCs. The origin of the receptors is a male donor in good health and CMV-seronegative.

The V gene is TRBV7-6, the J gene TRBJ1-4; the match to TRBD1 covers 9 bases. V was pared by 4 bases and J by 4 bases, with 4 bases of the junction left unmatched. The germline CDR1 and CDR2 sequences are SGHVS and FNYEAQ. The CDR3 extends over 15 amino acids. This CDR3 reads CASSSWDRVNEKLFF. CDR3 bases: TGTGCCAGCAGCTCGTGGGACAGGGTTAATGAAAAACTGTTTTTT. Full variable domain (rest looked up from reference TRBV7-6 and TRBJ1-4): GAGVSQSPRYKVTKRGQDVALRCDPISGHVSLYWYRQALGQGPEFLTYFNYEAQQDKSGLPNDRFSAERPEGSISTLTIQRTEQRDSAMYRCASSSWDRVNEKLFFGSGTQLSVL.

This clone was found a few times. The J gene is TRBJ2-5, the V gene TRBV29-1; TRBD1 is a possible D gene (5 bases). Looked up from germline, CDR1 is SQVTM and CDR2 is ANQGSEA. The CDR3 loop spans 11 amino acids. V was cut by 8 bases and J by 5 bases, with 12 bases left in between. The CDR3 here is CSPRVGETQYF. CDR3 bases: TGCAGCCCCAGGGTCGGGGAGACCCAGTACTTC.

The chain joins TRBV2 to TRBJ1-6; no reliable D call. The CDR3 has 14 amino acids. Germline lookup yields CDR1 SNHLY and CDR2 FYNNEI. V gave up 6 bases and J gave up 8 bases, with 14 bases separating them. The DNA for the CDR3 is TGTGCCAGCAGCGGAGTATCTTTGGATTCACCCCTCCACTTT. Its translation is CASSGVSLDSPLHF.

Only a few counts were recorded for this clone. V gene TRBV10-2 combines with J gene TRBJ2-7, with 7 bases that match TRBD1. Germline V gene lookup returns CDR1 WSHSY and CDR2 SAAADI. V shed 8 bases, J shed 5 bases, and the junction held 15 bases outside the gene matches. CDR3 size: 15 residues. The CDR3 nucleotides are TGCGCCAGCGACCTAGACAGGGATGTTAACCACGAGCAGTACTTC. Translation: CASDLDRDVNHEQYF.

This clone has only one observation. This rearrangement joins TRBV28 to TRBJ2-7, with 11 bases identical to TRBD1. J gave up 6 bases and V 6 bases, and 10 bases lay outside the gene matches. The length of the CDR3 is 15 residues. Germline V gene lookup returns CDR1 MDHEN and CDR2 SYDVKM. The CDR3 bases are TGTGCCAGCAGCACCTCCGGACAGGGGGCTCTCGAGCAGTACTTC. This sequence encodes CASSTSGQGALEQYF. The full variable domain, its missing parts supplied by reference TRBV28 and TRBJ2-7, is DVKVTQSSRYLVKRTGEKVFLECVQDMDHENMFWYRQDPGLGLRLIYFSYDVKMKEKGDIPEGYSVSREKKERFSLILESASTNQTSMYLCASSTSGQGALEQYFGPGTRLTVT.

The chain combines TRBV11-2 with TRBJ2-7; 10 bases match TRBD2. The CDR3 extends over 16 amino acids. The germline V gene encodes CDR1 SGHAT and CDR2 FQNNGV. Trimming removed 5 bases from V and 2 bases from J; junction bases left unmatched: 9. This CDR3 is CASSPLWSGGAYEQYF. The CDR3 DNA reads TGTGCCAGCAGCCCCCTTTGGAGCGGGGGGGCCTACGAGCAGTACTTC.

This clone occurred a few times. The chain joins TRBV4-3 to TRBJ1-2; TRBD1 matches at 7 bases. The V segment lost 2 bases and the J segment 4 bases; nucleotides outside the gene matches: 1. Per germline, CDR1 LGHNA and CDR2 YSLEER. This CDR3 has 13 amino acids. In DNA, the CDR3 is TGCGCCAGCAGCCAAAGGACAGGCTATGGCTACACCTTC. This codes for CASSQRTGYGYTF.

The chain recombines TRBV6-1 with TRBJ2-7; the D gene is possibly TRBD1 (6 bases). CDR1 is MNHNS, CDR2 SASEGT, per germline. The V gene lost 6 bases and the J gene lost 4 bases, with 13 bases spanning the gap. This CDR3 is 13 amino acids long. The CDR3 nucleotides read TGTGCCAGCAGACAGGGCGCTACTTACGAGCAGTACTTC. This gives the protein CASRQGATYEQYF.

This clone was found a few times. The chain combines TRBV19 with TRBJ2-5; D is perhaps TRBD2 (8 bases). Germline values: CDR1 LNHDA, CDR2 SQIVND (reference sequence). The CDR3 consists of 18 residues. V was shortened by 5 bases and J by 5 bases, with 27 bases between the two germline ends. The DNA of the CDR3 is TGTGCCAGTAGTGCCGGTACAGGGGCGCGGACTAGCCGGGAGACCCAGTACTTC. Translated: CASSAGTGARTSRETQYF.

This chain joins TRBV7-6 and TRBJ2-7, with D perhaps matching TRBD2 (7 bases). The length of the CDR3 is 16 residues. Germline-derived CDR1 and CDR2 are SGHVS and FNYEAQ. V was trimmed by 5 bases and J by 6 bases, leaving 23 bases between them. This chain's CDR3 is CASSPTLGGQGSEQYF. CDR3 nucleotide sequence: TGTGCCAGCAGCCCCACCCTGGGAGGGCAGGGGAGCGAGCAGTACTTC.

This clone appeared a single time. The rearrangement links TRBV19 to TRBJ2-1, with TRBD1 matching over 9 bases. The length of the CDR3 is 14 residues. V trimming: 4 bases; J trimming: 3 bases; junction bases outside the gene matches: 1. The germline gives CDR1 LNHDA, CDR2 SQIVND (reference sequence). CDR3 residues: CASSRDRDYNEQFF. The CDR3 DNA reads TGTGCCAGTAGTAGGGACAGGGACTACAATGAGCAGTTCTTC.

CDR3 region: CAWSDPGQGSNQPQHF. CDR3 nucleotide sequence: TGTGCCTGGAGCGACCCGGGGCAGGGGAGCAATCAGCCCCAGCATTTT. The rearrangement joins TRBV30 to TRBJ1-5, with D possibly TRBD1 on 6 matching bases. Deletions cut 3 bases from V and 1 base from J, with 16 bases between. CDR3 size: 16 residues. Germline CDR1 GTSNPN, CDR2 SVGIG (reference sequence). Variable domain in full (rest from reference TRBV30 and TRBJ1-5): SQTIHQWPATLVQPVGSPLSLECTVEGTSNPNLYWYRQAAGRGLQLLFYSVGIGQISSEVPQNLSASRPQDRQFILSSKKLLLSDSGFYLCAWSDPGQGSNQPQHFGDGTRLSIL.

This clone was counted only a few times. A junction boundary mismatches the germline segment, possibly from a read error. The CDR3 nucleotides are TGCGCCAGCAGCCAAGATCAAGGGAGCGAGTGCACATTC. Translation gives CASSQDQGSECTF. The rearrangement joins TRBV4-3 to TRBJ1-2, with D hard to call. This CDR3 has 13 residues. The germline V gene has CDR1 LGHNA and CDR2 YSLEER.

The rearrangement uses TRBV18 and TRBJ2-7; TRBD2 matches at 14 bases. Losses at the gene ends were 1 base for V and 5 bases for J; bases not matched to a gene: 7. Germline CDR1 is KGHSH and CDR2 is LQKENI. CDR3 size: 17 residues. In nucleotides, the CDR3 is TGTGCCAGCTCACCACGGGGACTAGCGGGAGAAACCCACGAGCAGTACTTC. Protein sequence: CASSPRGLAGETHEQYF. Looking up the rest from reference TRBV18 and TRBJ2-7 gives the full variable domain: NAGVMQNPRHLVRRRGQEARLRCSPMKGHSHVYWYRQLPEEGLKFMVYLQKENIIDESGMPKERFSAEFPKEGPSILRIQQVVRGDSAAYFCASSPRGLAGETHEQYFGPGTRLTVT.

This clone has more than one count but fewer than ten. J is TRBJ2-1 and V is TRBV19; 7 bases are shared with TRBD1. The CDR3 totals 16 residues. J lost 0 bases, V lost 4 bases, and 6 bases had no gene match. The germline CDR1 and CDR2 sequences are LNHDA and SQIVND (reference sequence). This CDR3 reads CASSRDSQSSYNEQFF. The DNA of the CDR3 is TGTGCCAGTAGTAGGGACAGCCAGAGCTCCTACAATGAGCAGTTCTTC.

The rearrangement uses TRBV9 and TRBJ1-3; 9 bases line up with TRBD1. V lost 0 bases to trimming and J lost 0 bases; unmatched junction nucleotides: 4. This CDR3 comprises 17 residues. Germline V gene lookup returns CDR1 SGDLS and CDR2 YYNGEE. DNA for the CDR3: TGTGCCAGCAGCGTAGTAGACAGGGGGGACTCTGGAAACACCATATATTTT. Translated: CASSVVDRGDSGNTIYF.

The gene calls are TRBV5-1 and TRBJ2-2, with 8 bases that match TRBD2. After removal of 0 bases from V and 0 bases from J, the junction contained 7 bases not matched to a gene. Germline V lookup: CDR1 SGHRS, CDR2 YFSETQ. The CDR3 totals 18 residues. The CDR3 sequence is CASSLGAGVTANTGELFF. The DNA of the CDR3 is TGCGCCAGCAGCTTGGGAGCGGGGGTTACCGCGAACACCGGGGAGCTGTTTTTT.

CDR3 loop: CASSRDRGLYNEQFF. In DNA, the CDR3 is TGTGCCAGTAGTAGGGACAGGGGCCTTTACAATGAGCAGTTCTTC. The chain recombines TRBV19 with TRBJ2-1; 10 nucleotides align to TRBD1. Germline V lookup: CDR1 LNHDA, CDR2 SQIVND (reference sequence). V lost 4 bases to trimming and J lost 4 bases; unmatched junction nucleotides: 4. There are 15 residues in the CDR3.

The chain is built from TRBV7-8 and TRBJ1-1, with 7 bases matching TRBD1. The CDR3 has 14 amino acids. From germline, CDR1 is SGHVS and CDR2 FQNEAQ. Trimming removed 1 base from V and 10 bases from J; junction bases left unmatched: 9. CDR3 coding DNA: TGTGCCAGCAGCTTAGTCAGACAGGGAGCCCCAGCTTTCTTT. Translating it yields CASSLVRQGAPAFF.

This sequence joins TRBV5-6 and TRBJ2-7; maybe TRBD2 (5 bases). Per germline, CDR1 SGHDT and CDR2 YYEEEE. The V end lost 0 bases, the J end lost 3 bases, and 7 bases lay between the germline ends. This CDR3 comprises 13 residues. The DNA of the CDR3 is TGTGCCAGCAGCTTGGCCGAGGGCTACGAGCAGTACTTC. Protein product: CASSLAEGYEQYF.

The chain employs TRBV7-9 and TRBJ1-1; a possible D gene is TRBD1 (5 bases). Germline loops: CDR1 SEHNR, CDR2 FQNEAQ (reference sequence). Trimming shortened V by 7 bases and J by 0 bases, and 12 bases separated the two germline ends. CDR3 size: 14 residues. CDR3 sequence reads: CASNYDSVNTEAFF. The CDR3 DNA sequence: TGTGCCAGCAATTACGACAGTGTGAACACTGAAGCTTTCTTT.

The rearrangement uses TRBV5-6 and TRBJ1-5, with a tentative D call TRBD1 (5 bases). This CDR3 is built from 16 residues. CDR1 SGHDT and CDR2 YYEEEE come from the germline V gene. V gave up 0 bases and J gave up 4 bases, with 14 bases separating them. The CDR3 nucleotides are TGTGCCAGCAGCTTGGGGGCTGGGGCTTGGAATCAGCCCCAGCATTTT. Amino acids: CASSLGAGAWNQPQHF.

The chain joins TRBV29-1 to TRBJ1-3, with D possibly being TRBD1 (6 bases). The length of the CDR3 is 13 residues. V shed 4 bases and J shed 2 bases, with 9 bases lying between them. Germline CDR1 reads SQVTM; CDR2 reads ANQGSEA. The CDR3 DNA is TGCAGCGTTGTTGGGGGCACTGGAAACACCATATATTTT. Its translation: CSVVGGTGNTIYF.

This clone occurred once. The V gene is TRBV6-5, the J gene TRBJ2-2, with 9 bases aligning to TRBD1. V lost 5 bases, J lost 5 bases, and 6 bases stayed unmatched. The length of the CDR3 is 15 residues. Germline-derived CDR1 and CDR2 are MNHEY and SVGAGI. The CDR3 is CASSLGTGLTGELFF. The DNA of the CDR3 is TGTGCCAGCAGTCTAGGGACAGGGCTAACCGGGGAGCTGTTTTTT.

The chain uses TRBV30 and TRBJ2-7, with 9 bases identical to TRBD2. CDR3 length equals 15 residues. V shed 1 base and J 3 bases; nucleotides not matched to a gene: 7. In germline, CDR1 is GTSNPN, CDR2 SVGIG (reference sequence). The CDR3 reads CAWSGRLAGLYEQYF. The CDR3 DNA sequence: TGTGCCTGGAGTGGGCGGCTAGCGGGACTCTACGAGCAGTACTTC.

This clone has just one count. This chain connects TRBV29-1 to TRBJ2-7; no clear D. Trimming removed 6 bases at V and 2 bases at J, with 14 bases between. Per germline, CDR1 SQVTM and CDR2 ANQGSEA. This CDR3 region has 13 residues. CDR3 protein: CSVQLDGTYEQYF. Written as DNA, the CDR3 is TGCAGCGTCCAGCTAGACGGTACCTACGAGCAGTACTTC.

The genes are TRBV9 and TRBJ1-2; TRBD1 is a possible D gene (6 bases). CDR1 SGDLS and CDR2 YYNGEE come from the germline V gene. V lost 3 bases to trimming and J lost 6 bases, with 18 bases between them. This CDR3 region has 15 residues. Here the CDR3 DNA reads TGTGCCAGCAGCGGCTGGACAGAAGACTTAAATGGCTACACCTTC. This codes for CASSGWTEDLNGYTF.

The DNA of the CDR3 is TGCGCCAGCAGCTCGGGACCCCCAGGGACTAGCTCCTACGAGCAGTACTTC. As protein: CASSSGPPGTSSYEQYF. This chain links TRBV5-1 with TRBJ2-7, with 8 bases lining up with TRBD2. V shed 3 bases and J 0 bases; nucleotides not matched to a gene: 11. From germline, CDR1 is SGHRS and CDR2 YFSETQ. The CDR3 totals 17 residues.